The 10 T cell receptor beta chains presented below share a single source sample, sequenced in a study of cytomegalovirus exposure and HLA in healthy donors. Amplification used 60 Vbeta primers and 13 Jbeta primers. Assay used: immunoSEQ multiplex PCR; TCRdb lists only in-frame clones, some missing. The table lists under 150,000 clones, 80% of them singletons. Sequencing input: PBMCs. The receptors shown here come from a woman between 35 and 50 years old in good health and CMV-seronegative.

The rearrangement links TRBV6-1 to TRBJ2-7, with D possibly being TRBD1 (6 bases). Between the trimmed V and J ends, which lost 6 bases and 2 bases, there was a span of 14 bases. The CDR3 consists of 14 residues. The germline V gene has CDR1 MNHNS and CDR2 SASEGT. The chain's CDR3 is CASSEYRAPYEQYF. DNA for the CDR3: TGTGCCAGCAGCGAATACAGGGCCCCCTACGAGCAGTACTTC.

The chain combines TRBV7-9 with TRBJ2-7, with 7 bases aligning to TRBD2. The CDR3 contains 14 residues. Germline V gene sequence: CDR1 SEHNR, CDR2 FQNEAQ (reference sequence). The J segment lost 0 bases and the V segment lost 6 bases, leaving 5 bases of the junction unmatched. The CDR3 region is CASRAGANSYEQYF. For the CDR3, the DNA is TGTGCCAGCAGGGCGGGAGCTAACTCCTACGAGCAGTACTTC.

This rearrangement joins TRBV7-9 to TRBJ1-1; possibly TRBD1 for D (6 bases). V lost 5 bases, J lost 6 bases, and 19 bases lay in between. This CDR3 comprises 15 residues. Germline V lookup: CDR1 SEHNR, CDR2 FQNEAQ (reference sequence). DNA for the CDR3: TGTGCCAGCAGCGGGGCTACAGGGATTGGGTCTGAAGCTTTCTTT. It translates to CASSGATGIGSEAFF. Full variable domain (remainder filled in from reference TRBV7-9 and TRBJ1-1): DTGVSQNPRHKITKRGQNVTFRCDPISEHNRLYWYRQTLGQGPEFLTYFQNEAQLEKSRLLSDRFSAERPKGSFSTLEIQRTEQGDSAMYLCASSGATGIGSEAFFGQGTRLTVV.

The chain carries TRBV9 and TRBJ1-1; D is unresolved. Germline V gene lookup returns CDR1 SGDLS and CDR2 YYNGEE. With 5 bases removed from V and 1 base from J, the gap between germline ends came to 12 bases. The CDR3 has 14 residues. CDR3 coding DNA: TGTGCCAGCAGTCGTTCGACACCGAACACTGAAGCTTTCTTT. Translation: CASSRSTPNTEAFF.

For the CDR3, the DNA is TGTGCCAGCAGTTCCAGGGGAGATGGCTACACCTTC. Its translation: CASSSRGDGYTF. The J gene is TRBJ1-2, the V gene TRBV7-9; tentatively, D is TRBD1 (6 bases). Per the germline V gene, CDR1 is SEHNR and CDR2 is FQNEAQ (reference sequence). Trimming left V 6 bases short and J 6 bases short, with 11 bases between. This CDR3 has 12 residues. Based on the CDR3 plus reference TRBV7-9 and TRBJ1-2, the full variable domain is DTGVSQNPRHKITKRGQNVTFRCDPISEHNRLYWYRQTLGQGPEFLTYFQNEAQLEKSRLLSDRFSAERPKGSFSTLEIQRTEQGDSAMYLCASSSRGDGYTFGSGTRLTVV.

A word on this clone: The same CDR3 arises from other DNA sequences in this sample as well. V and J are TRBV15 and TRBJ2-5; the match to TRBD2 covers 10 bases. J lost 5 bases, V lost 0 bases, and 9 bases had no gene match. Germline CDR1 LNHNV, CDR2 YYDKDF (reference sequence). CDR3 length: 17 amino acids. CDR3 nucleotides: TGTGCCACCAGCAGAGATGGGCTAGCGGGAGTTAGGGAGACCCAGTACTTC. Amino acids: CATSRDGLAGVRETQYF. Full variable domain (outside the CDR3, taken from reference TRBV15 and TRBJ2-5): DAMVIQNPRYQVTQFGKPVTLSCSQTLNHNVMYWYQQKSSQAPKLLFHYYDKDFNNEADTPDNFQSRRPNTSFCFLDIRSPGLGDTAMYLCATSRDGLAGVRETQYFGPGTRLLVL.

The rearrangement links TRBV5-4 to TRBJ2-7, with 9 bases aligning to TRBD2. The CDR3 covers 15 residues. The trim removed 0 bases at V and 1 base at J, leaving 2 bases unmatched. Looked up from germline, CDR1 is SGHNT and CDR2 is YYREEE (reference sequence). The CDR3 bases are TGTGCCAGCAGCTTGGAAGCGGGGGGTTCCTACGAGCAGTACTTC. This encodes CASSLEAGGSYEQYF. Full variable domain (missing parts from reference TRBV5-4 and TRBJ2-7): ETGVTQSPTHLIKTRGQQVTLRCSSQSGHNTVSWYQQALGQGPQFIFQYYREEENGRGNFPPRFSGLQFPNYSSELNVNALELDDSALYLCASSLEAGGSYEQYFGPGTRLTVT.

This clone was picked up one time. This chain joins TRBV5-8 and TRBJ1-2, with D unclear. The CDR3 is 11 residues long. The germline gives CDR1 SGHTS, CDR2 YDEGEE. V was pared by 4 bases and J by 7 bases, with 8 bases between. The chain's CDR3 is CASSHEIGYTF. The CDR3, as DNA: TGTGCCAGCAGCCACGAGATTGGCTACACCTTC.

The chain carries TRBV29-1 and TRBJ1-2, with D possibly TRBD1 on 5 matching bases. The CDR3 sequence is 16 residues long. Germline V gene sequence: CDR1 SQVTM, CDR2 ANQGSEA. Trimming took off 3 bases at V and 0 bases at J, with 17 bases between the two ends. CDR3 sequence reads: CSVDDVTAPPNYGYTF. As DNA, the CDR3 is TGCAGCGTTGACGACGTGACAGCCCCTCCTAACTATGGCTACACCTTC.

The chain is built from TRBV19 and TRBJ2-2, with 10 bases identical to TRBD1. The junction had 4 bases not matched to a gene; V was cut back by 3 bases and J by 3 bases. CDR3 length: 16 residues. Germline CDR1 is LNHDA and CDR2 is SQIVND (reference sequence). The CDR3 protein is CASSIFGTGDTGELFF. The CDR3 nucleotides are TGTGCCAGTAGTATTTTTGGGACAGGGGACACCGGGGAGCTGTTTTTT.